These T cell receptor beta chains were read from a single sample in a study of regulatory T cells in long-lasting Graves disease. Each CDR3 protein is one row after TCRdb ran MiXCR on the multiplex PCR reads. The table lists 450,000 to 500,000 distinct CDR3 sequences, about 16% of them singletons. These records were also assigned to another study, of T cells in Graves' hyperthyroidism and ophthalmopathy.

The material sequenced was peripheral blood mononuclear cells (PBMCs), taken at new diagnosis, from a patient treated with antithyroid drugs. All receptors derive from a man aged 35-49 years with Graves disease. Each CDR3 is given with its conserved first and last residue. A D gene is named only where the DNA matches it firmly. Clone size, where shown, is once, few, many, or a class for clones that have expanded.

TGTGCCAGCAGCGAAAGGGGTCGTTCAACTAATGAAAAACTGTTTTTT | CASSERGRSTNEKLFF | . | TRBJ1-4 | TRBV3-1 | many
TGCGCCAGCAGCCAAGAACCGCTTAGCGACGAGCAGTACTTC | CASSQEPLSDEQYF | . | TRBJ2-7 | TRBV4-1 | few
TGCAGTGCCATGGGACTAGCGGGAGTCTATGAGCAGTTCTTC | CSAMGLAGVYEQFF | TRBD2 | TRBJ2-1 | TRBV20-1 | many
TGTGCCAGCAGCCCCGGGGTCGAGCAGTACTTC | CASSPGVEQYF | . | TRBJ2-7 | TRBV28 | many
TGTGCCAGCAGCCAACAGGGGCAGGGCAATCAGCCCCAGCATTTT | CASSQQGQGNQPQHF | . | TRBJ1-5 | TRBV3-1 | many
TGTGCCAGCTCACGAATTACCCTAGCTTCAGATACGCAGTATTTT | CASSRITLASDTQYF | . | TRBJ2-3 | TRBV18 | few
TGTGCCAGCAGTGAATCACAAAACAATGAGCAGTTCTTC | CASSESQNNEQFF | . | TRBJ2-1 | TRBV6-1 | .
TGCAGTGCTAAGGGAGCGAGCACAGATACGCAGTATTTT | CSAKGASTDTQYF | . | TRBJ2-3 | TRBV20-1 | .
TGCAGCGTTTCGGGAGGGGATGGCTACACCTTC | CSVSGGDGYTF | . | TRBJ1-2 | TRBV29-1 | .
TGTGCCAGCAACCCGACAGGGCGTGGCTACGAGCAGTACTTC | CASNPTGRGYEQYF | TRBD1 | TRBJ2-7 | TRBV7-9 | many
TGTGCCAGCAGCAACACGGGACAGGGCTATGAAAGACTGTTTTTT | CASSNTGQGYERLFF | TRBD1 | TRBJ1-4 | TRBV5-5 | .
TGTGCCAGCACCCCCCGAGCAGGTACTCCGGGAGGGGGCTACAATGAGCAGTTCTTC | CASTPRAGTPGGGYNEQFF | TRBD2 | TRBJ2-1 | TRBV7-8 | many
TGTGCCAGCAGCTTGGGCAACCCCTCCTACGAGCAGTACTTC | CASSLGNPSYEQYF | . | TRBJ2-7 | TRBV5-5 | .
TGTGCCAGCGCGGACAGGGGTGGTCAGCCCCAGCATTTT | CASADRGGQPQHF | TRBD1 | TRBJ1-5 | TRBV6-1 | .
TGTGCCACTCGGACTAGCGGCGCAGATACGCAGTATTTT | CATRTSGADTQYF | TRBD2 | TRBJ2-3 | TRBV19 | few
TGCAGTGCGCAGAGGACTAGCGGGGGACCAGATACGCAGTATTTT | CSAQRTSGGPDTQYF | TRBD2 | TRBJ2-3 | TRBV20-1 | many
TGTGCCAGCAGTCGACTAACTAGTTCAAATGAGCAGTTCTTC | CASSRLTSSNEQFF | . | TRBJ2-1 | TRBV28 | .
TGCAGTGCTAGCGGGGGCTCTAACTATGGCTACACCTTC | CSASGGSNYGYTF | . | TRBJ1-2 | TRBV20-1 | many
TGTGCCAGCAGGTTAGGACTAGCGGGAGCCAATGAGCAGTTCTTC | CASRLGLAGANEQFF | TRBD2 | TRBJ2-1 | TRBV12-3/TRBV12-4 | many
TGTGCCAGCAGTACAAATAGCGGAGATACGCAGTATTTT | CASSTNSGDTQYF | . | TRBJ2-3 | TRBV2 | many
TGTGCCAGCAGTTACTCTCGGGCAGGAGAAGTTAACTATGGCTACACCTTC | CASSYSRAGEVNYGYTF | . | TRBJ1-2 | TRBV6-2/TRBV6-3 | few
TGTGCCAGCAGCTCAGACCACAGGGGGTGGACAGATACGCAGTATTTT | CASSSDHRGWTDTQYF | TRBD1 | TRBJ2-3 | TRBV7-2 | .
TGTGCCAGCAGGGGGCCGGGACTAGCGGTTGCAACCGGGGAGCTGTTTTTT | CASRGPGLAVATGELFF | TRBD2 | TRBJ2-2 | TRBV6-1 | many
TGTGCCACCAGCAGAGACCGAGGGAACCAGCCCCAGCATTTT | CATSRDRGNQPQHF | . | TRBJ1-5 | TRBV15 | many
TGCGCCAGCAGCTTGGAGAGTCTTGGAGGGGCACGCGAAAAACTGTTTTTT | CASSLESLGGAREKLFF | . | TRBJ1-4 | TRBV5-1 | many
TGTGCCAGCACCACTAATACGGTTGGGAGCTCCTACAATGAGCAGTTCTTC | CASTTNTVGSSYNEQFF | . | TRBJ2-1 | TRBV7-9 | .
TGTGCCAGCAGCTTAGGGGACAGGGTCGGTACCGGGGAGCTGTTTTTT | CASSLGDRVGTGELFF | TRBD1 | TRBJ2-2 | TRBV11-1 | many
TGTGCCAGCAGCCAAGGTCCCGGGACAGGGGGCCTCTATGGCTACACCTTC | CASSQGPGTGGLYGYTF | TRBD1 | TRBJ1-2 | TRBV14 | .
TGTGCCAGCAGCCCCCGACAGGGGGTGAACACTGAAGCTTTCTTT | CASSPRQGVNTEAFF | TRBD1 | TRBJ1-1 | TRBV11-2 | many
TGTGCCAGTCAGGGACTAAACAATGAGCAGTTCTTC | CASQGLNNEQFF | TRBD2 | TRBJ2-1 | TRBV28 | many
TGTGCCTGGAGGCCCCATGGGATGACAGGCGAAAAACTGTTTTTT | CAWRPHGMTGEKLFF | . | TRBJ1-4 | TRBV30 | many
TGTGCCATCAGTGAGTCCCGGGGCGAGCAGTACTTC | CAISESRGEQYF | . | TRBJ2-7 | TRBV10-3 | few
TGCAGCGTTAGACTAGCGGGGGGGAATGAGCAGTTCTTC | CSVRLAGGNEQFF | TRBD2 | TRBJ2-1 | TRBV29-1 | .
TGTGCCAGCAGTTCTAGGAGTAGCGGGAGGGCCGGCTACGAGCAGTACTTC | CASSSRSSGRAGYEQYF | TRBD2 | TRBJ2-7 | TRBV27 | many
TGTGCCAGCAGCCTCTCGGTTTCGCAAGAGACCCAGTACTTC | CASSLSVSQETQYF | . | TRBJ2-5 | TRBV7-2 | .
TGTGCCAGCAGTTTAGCGCGACTGAGAGTATTCTACCCTGAAAAACTGTTTTTT | CASSLARLRVFYPEKLFF | . | TRBJ1-4 | TRBV12-3/TRBV12-4 | many
TGTGCCAGCAGTTTCTTGCGGTACAATGAGCAGTTCTTC | CASSFLRYNEQFF | . | TRBJ2-1 | TRBV12-3/TRBV12-4 | many
TGTGCCAGCAGTAGGCAGGGAAGCTCACCCCTCCACTTT | CASSRQGSSPLHF | . | TRBJ1-6 | TRBV6-2/TRBV6-3 | few
TGTGCCAGCAGCTTTCAAGGGGGGACCTCTGGAAACACCATATATTTT | CASSFQGGTSGNTIYF | . | TRBJ1-3 | TRBV7-9 | few
TGTGCCAGCTCACCGCCTTGGGGCCCATACAATGAGCAGTTCTTC | CASSPPWGPYNEQFF | . | TRBJ2-1 | TRBV18 | few
TGTGCCACCAGCAGAGACCGGACTGATCCACAGTTCTTC | CATSRDRTDPQFF | . | TRBJ2-1 | TRBV15 | many
TGTGCCAGCAGCTTGGGTGTTTCGGCTCCGAGCCGGATGGACATTCAGTACTTC | CASSLGVSAPSRMDIQYF | . | TRBJ2-4 | TRBV5-4 | few
TGTGCCAGCAGCACCGACGGGCTCTACGAGCAGTACTTC | CASSTDGLYEQYF | . | TRBJ2-7 | TRBV5-5 | many
TGCAGTGCGGGGGTCCCTTACACAGATACGCAGTATTTT | CSAGVPYTDTQYF | . | TRBJ2-3 | TRBV20-1 | many
TGTGCCAGCAGTTCGAACGGTGGGGAGACCCAGTACTTC | CASSSNGGETQYF | . | TRBJ2-5 | TRBV27 | many
TGTGCCAGCAGCTTGATACAGAGCTCCTACGAGCAGTACTTC | CASSLIQSSYEQYF | . | TRBJ2-7 | TRBV7-9 | .
TGTGCCAGCAGCCGGGGGGTCACCGGGGAGCTGTTTTTT | CASSRGVTGELFF | TRBD2 | TRBJ2-2 | TRBV28 | many
TGTGCCAGCCGGACAGCGGACCAGTTCTTC | CASRTADQFF | . | TRBJ2-1 | TRBV5-8 | many
TGTGCCAGCAGCCGCAGGGGGCAGGCAGATACGCAGTATTTT | CASSRRGQADTQYF | TRBD1 | TRBJ2-3 | TRBV7-3 | few
TGTGCCAGTCGAACAGGGGCGAGCAATCAGCCCCAGCATTTT | CASRTGASNQPQHF | TRBD1 | TRBJ1-5 | TRBV19 | .
TGTGCCAGCCGACTAGCGGGGCTTGCGGTCCTAGGAGAGACCCAGTACTTC | CASRLAGLAVLGETQYF | TRBD2 | TRBJ2-5 | TRBV27 | .
TGCGCCAGCAGCCAACCTGGACTAGCGGGGAAGCTCCAAGAGACCCAGTACTTC | CASSQPGLAGKLQETQYF | TRBD2 | TRBJ2-5 | TRBV4-1 | .